The rows below give T cell receptor beta chains drawn from one sample of a study of cytomegalovirus exposure and HLA in healthy donors. Assay: immunoSEQ multiplex PCR; the TCRdb copy retains only in-frame clones and omits some. The table records some 130,000 clones, 81% of them present only once. The specimen was PBMCs. The receptors originated from a young man in good health and CMV-seronegative. The CDR3 runs from the conserved cysteine through the conserved F or W. Only part of the rows carry a size: once, few, many, or a class if the clone is expanded.

J,V,size,CDR3
TRBJ2-7,TRBV11-3,few,CASSRDRNYEQYF
TRBJ1-2,TRBV6-1,NA,CASSERGGRYGYTF
TRBJ2-7,TRBV5-6,NA,CASSLQMGQRVYEQYF
TRBJ2-5,TRBV7-3,NA,CASSPSLASGETQYF
TRBJ1-6,TRBV6-1,NA,CASISPQGLHSPLHF
TRBJ1-5,TRBV5-8,NA,CASSPGWPQHF
TRBJ1-1,TRBV7-3,NA,CASSSGWGQGNTEAFF
TRBJ2-7,TRBV18,NA,CASSPPTLGTYEQYF
TRBJ1-2,TRBV7-2,NA,CASSTTTKNYGYTF
TRBJ1-5,TRBV6-5,NA,CASRPRPTAEPQHF
TRBJ1-1,TRBV27,NA,CASSLGALYMNTEAFF
TRBJ1-1,TRBV30,NA,CAWSPEQGGTEAFF
TRBJ1-1,TRBV2,many,CASRQLNTEAFF
TRBJ2-7,TRBV7-9,NA,CASSRSGGRSSYEQYF
TRBJ1-4,TRBV29-1,NA,CSVQTGTGGKLFF
TRBJ1-4,TRBV6-1,NA,CASSEALGYNEKLFF
TRBJ1-1,TRBV11-2,NA,CASSVRQGANTEAFF
TRBJ1-4,TRBV19,NA,CASSIESGRGVLFF
TRBJ1-2,TRBV10-3,NA,CAINRGGTGSPYGYTF
TRBJ2-3,TRBV4-2,NA,CASSHGENSGGPTPSTDTQYF
TRBJ1-6,TRBV4-1,NA,CASKDRESPLHF
TRBJ2-1,TRBV5-1,NA,CASSDEIQASGGAREQFF
TRBJ2-7,TRBV10-3,NA,CATSGDRDSYEQYF
TRBJ2-7,TRBV19,NA,CASSISQIYEQYF
TRBJ2-7,TRBV9,NA,CASSVGLAGGLRSYEQYF
TRBJ1-2,TRBV6-5,NA,CASSQQGIFGYGYTF
TRBJ2-7,TRBV4-2,NA,CASSPGQRASYEQYF
TRBJ2-5,TRBV13,NA,CASSSPGLKETQYF
TRBJ1-5,TRBV5-4,NA,CASSLKGAKQPQHF
TRBJ1-2,TRBV28,NA,CASSLLDGAYTF
TRBJ2-4,TRBV19,NA,CASSKTSQNIQYF
TRBJ2-7,TRBV2,NA,CARARGSSYEQYF
TRBJ2-1,TRBV11-2,NA,CASGEGASYNEQFF
TRBJ2-7,TRBV2,NA,CASSEPTYEQYF
TRBJ2-1,TRBV10-3,NA,CAIGGQGAMAEQFF
TRBJ1-5,TRBV11-2,NA,CASSPGTGGRQPQHF
TRBJ1-1,TRBV4-3,few,CASSQVAGTEAFF
TRBJ1-1,TRBV9,NA,CASRPDRGQGTEAFF
TRBJ1-4,TRBV29-1,NA,CSVNRGDEKLFF
TRBJ1-5,TRBV11-2,NA,CASSLDVAGGQPQHF
TRBJ2-6,TRBV6-1,NA,CASSGQVASGANVLTF
TRBJ2-3,TRBV10-3,NA,CAIGSGGRGSSTDTQYF
TRBJ2-5,TRBV18,few,CASSPSLQETQYF
TRBJ1-2,TRBV7-6,NA,CASSLDLRGGAYGYTF
TRBJ1-2,TRBV9,NA,CASSVTVPGDAYGYTF
TRBJ2-3,TRBV5-8,once,CASSSGQGTDTQYF
TRBJ1-2,TRBV28,NA,CASRRGGGYGYTF
TRBJ1-6,TRBV7-6,NA,CASSLRQGKSSNSPLHF